Listed here are 30 T cell receptor beta chains from one sample, sequenced in a study of monozygotic twins with inflammatory bowel disease. TCRdb re-called the 5' RACE reads, yielding one record per CDR3 amino acid sequence without DNA. The listing records some 160,000 distinct CDR3 sequences. The specimen was blood. These TCRs come from a human donor with ulcerative colitis or Crohn's disease, or a healthy co-twin of an affected twin (not recorded which).

The chain employs TRBV29-1 and TRBJ1-3. There are 11 residues in the CDR3. The V gene's germline CDR1 is SQVTM and CDR2 ANQGSEA. CDR3 region: CSTSSGNTIYF. Looking up the rest from reference TRBV29-1 and TRBJ1-3 gives the full variable domain: SAVISQKPSRDICQRGTSLTIQCQVDSQVTMMFWYRQQPGQSLTLIATANQGSEATYESGFVIDKFPISRPNLTFSTLTVSNMSPEDSSIYLCSTSSGNTIYFGEGSWLTVV.

The chain has TRBV5-1 and TRBJ1-5; TCRdb calls TRBD1, which cannot be checked without DNA. Germline V gene sequence: CDR1 SGHRS, CDR2 YFSETQ. CDR3 length: 15 amino acids. CDR3 amino acids: CASSWDGQPHQPQHF.

This chain uses TRBV19 with TRBJ2-5; no DNA is available, so the TRBD2 call from TCRdb remains unchecked. This CDR3 has 16 amino acids. CDR1 is LNHDA and CDR2 is SQIVND in the germline V gene (reference sequence). The CDR3 loop is CASRGPMDNNQETQYF.

V and J are TRBV7-8 and TRBJ2-1; TCRdb designates TRBD2, a call that cannot be tested without DNA. Germline-derived CDR1 and CDR2 are SGHVS and FQNEAQ. The CDR3 is 17 residues long. This chain's CDR3 is CASSARLGRRYNNEQFF. The entire variable domain, with the rest obtained from reference TRBV7-8 and TRBJ2-1, is as follows: GAGVSQSPRYKVAKRGQDVALRCDPISGHVSLFWYQQALGQGPEFLTYFQNEAQLDKSGLPSDRFFAERPEGSVSTLKIQRTQQEDSAVYLCASSARLGRRYNNEQFFGPGTRLTVL.

V usage is TRBV10-3 and J usage is TRBJ1-5; TCRdb outputs TRBD1, but without DNA this stays unchecked. Per the germline V gene, CDR1 is ENHRY and CDR2 is SYGVKD. The CDR3 has 13 residues. CDR3 region: CAISRDSNQPQHF.

The V call is TRBV5-6, the J call TRBJ2-7. The CDR3 covers 13 residues. Germline V CDR1 and CDR2: SGHDT, YYEEEE. The CDR3 reads CASSTVGDYEQYF.

The chain couples TRBV27 to TRBJ2-6. Per germline, CDR1 MNHEY and CDR2 SMNVEV (reference sequence). The CDR3 is 16 residues long. CDR3 protein: CASSHPVSSGANVLTF. The whole variable domain, filled in from reference TRBV27 and TRBJ2-6, reads EAQVTQNPRYLITVTGKKLTVTCSQNMNHEYMSWYRQDPGLGLRQIYYSMNVEVTDKGDVPEGYKVSRKEKRNFPLILESPSPNQTSLYFCASSHPVSSGANVLTFGAGSRLTVL.

The chain is built from TRBV7-7 and TRBJ2-1; lacking DNA, the TRBD1 call made by TCRdb goes unchecked. CDR3 length: 17 amino acids. Looked up from germline, CDR1 is SSHAT and CDR2 is FNYEAQ (reference sequence). The CDR3 loop is CASSPLQGASSYNEQFF.

CDR3: CASSTAGSTYNEQFF. The chain uses TRBV13 and TRBJ2-1; TCRdb's D gene call, TRBD2, goes unchecked for lack of DNA. Germline V lookup: CDR1 PRHDT, CDR2 FYEKMQ (reference sequence). The CDR3 contains 15 residues.

The rearrangement links TRBV25-1 to TRBJ2-5; with no DNA, the TCRdb D assignment of TRBD1 cannot be verified. Germline V gives CDR1 MGHDK, CDR2 SYGVNS. The CDR3 totals 16 residues. CDR3 region: CASSEYSRGQRETQYF. Full variable domain (rest looked up from reference TRBV25-1 and TRBJ2-5): EADIYQTPRYLVIGTGKKITLECSQTMGHDKMYWYQQDPGMELHLIHYSYGVNSTEKGDLSSESTVSRIRTEHFPLTLESARPSHTSQYLCASSEYSRGQRETQYFGPGTRLLVL.

This chain connects TRBV4-2 to TRBJ1-1; TCRdb designates TRBD1, a call that cannot be tested without DNA. The CDR3 contains 15 residues. Germline CDR1 is LGHNA and CDR2 is YNFKEQ. The CDR3 sequence: CASSRQPGEYTEAFF.

The genes are TRBV5-1 and TRBJ2-1; checking the TCRdb D call of TRBD2 is not possible without DNA. This CDR3 has 16 residues. Germline CDR1 is SGHRS and CDR2 is YFSETQ. The CDR3 reads CASSPQAGGLYNEQFF.

CDR3 amino acids: CASSLRRVTEAFF. V usage is TRBV3-1 and J usage is TRBJ1-1; the D call from TCRdb, TRBD1, cannot be confirmed without DNA. Germline V gene data show CDR1 as LGHDT and CDR2 as YNNKEL (reference sequence). The CDR3 covers 13 residues.

The chain links TRBV3-1 to TRBJ2-1. The CDR3 length is 12 residues. Germline assignment: CDR1 LGHDT and CDR2 YNNKEL (reference sequence). The CDR3: CASSQDRGLLFF.

The chain has TRBV20-1 and TRBJ2-1; TCRdb outputs TRBD2, but without DNA this stays unchecked. Germline CDR1 is DFQATT and CDR2 is SNEGSKA (reference sequence). This CDR3 has 15 amino acids. This CDR3 reads CSARELAGGPYEQFF.

The chain couples TRBV5-5 to TRBJ2-1; checking the TCRdb D call of TRBD2 is not possible without DNA. This CDR3 is built from 14 residues. Germline V gene lookup returns CDR1 SGHKS and CDR2 YYEKEE (reference sequence). The CDR3 is CASRAGPMADEQFF.

The chain combines TRBV30 with TRBJ1-1; the TRBD1 assignment by TCRdb is unverifiable without DNA. CDR1 and CDR2 from the germline V gene are GTSNPN and SVGIG (reference sequence). This CDR3 has 12 amino acids. CDR3 amino acids: CAWGQPNTEAFF.

This chain's CDR3 is CSAGTSGETQYF. The chain couples TRBV20-1 to TRBJ2-5; TCRdb calls TRBD2, which cannot be checked without DNA. CDR1 DFQATT and CDR2 SNEGSKA come from the germline V gene (reference sequence). The CDR3 covers 12 residues.

The chain links TRBV7-2 to TRBJ1-6; the TCRdb D gene call, TRBD1, has no DNA to confirm it. Germline V CDR1 and CDR2: SGHTA, FQGNSA. The CDR3 totals 13 residues. The CDR3 region is CASSFRPKRSLHF. The full variable domain, its missing parts supplied by reference TRBV7-2 and TRBJ1-6, is GAGVSQSPSNKVTEKGKDVELRCDPISGHTALYWYRQSLGQGLEFLIYFQGNSAPDKSGLPSDRFSAERTGGSVSTLTIQRTQQEDSAVYLCASSFRPKRSLHFGNGTRLTVT.

The V call is TRBV14, the J call TRBJ1-3; TCRdb names TRBD1, which stays unverified in the absence of DNA. This CDR3 contains 16 residues. The V gene's germline CDR1 is SGHDN and CDR2 FVKESK. This CDR3 is CASSQASGGKGNTIYF.

This chain links TRBV30 with TRBJ2-2; TCRdb's D gene call, TRBD2, goes unchecked for lack of DNA. The germline gives CDR1 GTSNPN, CDR2 SVGIG (reference sequence). The CDR3 runs to 15 residues. The CDR3 protein is CAWRTLAGDTGELFF.

The chain joins TRBV4-1 to TRBJ2-7; there is no DNA to check the TCRdb D call of TRBD2. Germline loops: CDR1 MGHRA, CDR2 YSYEKL. CDR3 size: 15 residues. The chain's CDR3 is CASSQPAGGVYEQYF.

CDR3 protein: CSAVSGRRSYNEQFF. The rearrangement links TRBV20-1 to TRBJ2-1; TCRdb calls TRBD2, which cannot be checked without DNA. This CDR3 comprises 15 residues. Germline V gene data show CDR1 as DFQATT and CDR2 as SNEGSKA (reference sequence).

The chain links TRBV7-9 to TRBJ2-3; TCRdb selects TRBD2, and the lack of DNA leaves this call unchecked. CDR3 size: 15 residues. The germline CDR1 and CDR2 sequences are SEHNR and FQNEAQ (reference sequence). This CDR3 reads CASSLVGGGSDTQYF.

The V gene is TRBV5-8, the J gene TRBJ2-1; the D gene TCRdb calls, TRBD1, cannot be checked with no DNA. Germline CDR1 reads SGHTS; CDR2 reads YDEGEE. The length of the CDR3 is 15 residues. This chain's CDR3 is CASSLLSPTLNEQFF. Together with reference TRBV5-8 and TRBJ2-1, the CDR3 gives the full variable domain: EAGVTQSPTHLIKTRGQQATLRCSPISGHTSVYWYQQALGLGLQFLLWYDEGEERNRGNFPPRFSGRQFPNYSSELNVNALELEDSALYLCASSLLSPTLNEQFFGPGTRLTVL.

The chain combines TRBV28 with TRBJ2-7; TCRdb's D call of TRBD1 is untestable without DNA. CDR3 size: 13 residues. CDR1 and CDR2 from the germline V gene are MDHEN and SYDVKM. The CDR3 protein is CASSLTGFYEQYF.

The gene calls are TRBV5-5 and TRBJ2-1; the TCRdb D gene call, TRBD2, has no DNA to confirm it. The CDR3 covers 15 residues. Looked up from germline, CDR1 is SGHKS and CDR2 is YYEKEE (reference sequence). Here the CDR3 reads CASSFSSGGAREQFF.

This chain connects TRBV20-1 to TRBJ2-7. This CDR3 comprises 14 residues. From germline, CDR1 is DFQATT and CDR2 SNEGSKA (reference sequence). The CDR3: CSARDTISTYEQYF.

V and J are TRBV19 and TRBJ2-7. Germline values: CDR1 LNHDA, CDR2 SQIVND (reference sequence). The CDR3 spans 13 residues. CDR3 loop: CASGIAGAYEQYF.

This rearrangement joins TRBV20-1 to TRBJ1-6. Germline-derived CDR1 and CDR2 are DFQATT and SNEGSKA (reference sequence). The CDR3 sequence is 15 residues long. CDR3 loop: CSVRPGASYNSPLHF.